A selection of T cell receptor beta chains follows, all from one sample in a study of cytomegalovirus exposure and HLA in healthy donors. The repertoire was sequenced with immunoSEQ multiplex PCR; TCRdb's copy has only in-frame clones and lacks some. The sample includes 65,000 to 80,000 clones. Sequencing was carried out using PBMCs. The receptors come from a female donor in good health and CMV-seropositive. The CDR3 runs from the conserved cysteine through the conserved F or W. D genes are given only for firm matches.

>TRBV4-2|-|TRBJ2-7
CASSPRPDPLEQYF
TGTGCCAGCAGCCCGCGGCCAGACCCTCTTGAGCAGTACTTC
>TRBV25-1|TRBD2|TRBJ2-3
CASSESAGASTDTQYF
TGTGCCAGCAGTGAATCGGCGGGAGCCTCAACAGATACGCAGTATTTT
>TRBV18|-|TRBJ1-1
CASSPPNRQGVNTEAFF
TGTGCCAGCTCACCACCAAATCGACAAGGGGTGAACACTGAAGCTTTCTTT
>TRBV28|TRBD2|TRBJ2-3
CASSLIWLAGSTDTQYF
TGTGCCAGCAGTTTAATATGGCTAGCGGGAAGCACAGATACGCAGTATTTT
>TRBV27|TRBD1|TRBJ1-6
CASSLIGQGIYNSPLHF
TGTGCCAGCAGTTTGATAGGACAGGGGATCTATAATTCACCCCTCCACTTT
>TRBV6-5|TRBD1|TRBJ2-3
CASTGTGVTDTQYF
TGTGCCAGCACCGGGACAGGGGTCACAGATACGCAGTATTTT
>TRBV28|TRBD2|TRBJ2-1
CASSIPGAGYDEQFF
TGTGCCAGCAGCATCCCGGGAGCGGGGTACGATGAGCAGTTCTTC
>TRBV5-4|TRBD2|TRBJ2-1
CASSLALASGGLNEQFF
TGTGCCAGCAGCTTGGCCTTGGCTAGCGGGGGGCTCAATGAGCAGTTCTTC
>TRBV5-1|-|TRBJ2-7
CASSRDPGDEQYF
TGCGCCAGCAGCCGAGACCCGGGGGACGAGCAGTACTTC
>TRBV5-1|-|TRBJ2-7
CASSLGQAGGEQYF
TGCGCCAGCAGCTTGGGACAGGCAGGGGGGGAGCAGTACTTC
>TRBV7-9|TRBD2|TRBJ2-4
CASSLDGRTKNIQYF
TGTGCCAGCAGCTTAGACGGGAGGACCAAAAACATTCAGTACTTC
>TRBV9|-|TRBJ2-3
CASSFPGGPRLYF
TGTGCCAGCAGCTTCCCCGGGGGGCCCAGGCTGTATTTT
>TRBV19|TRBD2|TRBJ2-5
CAVGGDLQETQYF
TGTGCGGTGGGGGGGGATCTTCAAGAGACCCAGTACTTC
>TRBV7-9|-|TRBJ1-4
CASIQGGTNEKLFF
TGTGCCAGCATACAGGGCGGTACTAATGAAAAACTGTTTTTT
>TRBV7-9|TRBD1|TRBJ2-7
CASSPRAGQGAWEQYF
TGTGCCAGCAGCCCCCGAGCTGGTCAGGGGGCTTGGGAGCAGTACTTC
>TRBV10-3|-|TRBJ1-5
CAIRPGTEERVVDQPQHF
TGTGCCATCAGGCCCGGCACGGAGGAGCGGGTGGTAGATCAGCCCCAGCATTTT
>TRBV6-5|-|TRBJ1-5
CASSLDSYSNQPQHF
TGTGCCAGCAGCCTAGACTCTTATAGCAATCAGCCCCAGCATTTT